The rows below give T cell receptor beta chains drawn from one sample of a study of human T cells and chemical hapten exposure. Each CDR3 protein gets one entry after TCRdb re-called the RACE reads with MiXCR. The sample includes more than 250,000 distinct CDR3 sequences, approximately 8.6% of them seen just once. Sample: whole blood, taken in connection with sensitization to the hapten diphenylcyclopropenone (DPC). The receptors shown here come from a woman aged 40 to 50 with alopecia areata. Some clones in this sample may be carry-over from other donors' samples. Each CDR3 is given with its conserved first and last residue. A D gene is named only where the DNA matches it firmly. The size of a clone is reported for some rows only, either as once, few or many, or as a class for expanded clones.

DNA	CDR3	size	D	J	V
TGCAGTGCTAACAGGGGATTCAATCAGCCCCAGCATTTT	CSANRGFNQPQHF	few	TRBD1	TRBJ1-5	TRBV20-1
TGTGCCAGCAGTACGGTAGACAGAAGCTCCTATAATTCACCCCTCCACTTT	CASSTVDRSSYNSPLHF	NA	NA	TRBJ1-6	TRBV12-3/TRBV12-4
TGTGCTAGTGGTTTGAGGTCGGGGCCGTATAGCAATCAGCCCCAGCATTTT	CASGLRSGPYSNQPQHF	NA	NA	TRBJ1-5	TRBV12-5
TGCGCCAGCAGCCAAGATTTACTAGCGGGAACTTCCTACAATGAGCAGTTCTTC	CASSQDLLAGTSYNEQFF	NA	TRBD2	TRBJ2-1	TRBV4-3
TGTGCCAGCCAGGGAACGCAAGAGACCCAGTACTTC	CASQGTQETQYF	once	NA	TRBJ2-5	TRBV5-4
TGTGCCAGCAGTTTCGGGACGGGTGTTAACATTCAGTACTTC	CASSFGTGVNIQYF	NA	NA	TRBJ2-4	TRBV28
TGTGCCAGCAGAGGCAGGGGCGGTAATCAGCCCCAGCATTTT	CASRGRGGNQPQHF	NA	NA	TRBJ1-5	TRBV2
TGCGCCAGCAGCCACCGACCAACCGGGACAGGGTCCGGGGAGCTGTTTTTT	CASSHRPTGTGSGELFF	NA	TRBD1	TRBJ2-2	TRBV4-1
TGTGCCACCTGCTTGGGTGGGAGGGCCGTCGAGCAGTACTTC	CATCLGGRAVEQYF	NA	TRBD2	TRBJ2-7	TRBV28
TGTGCCAGCAGTTTAGGTAGCGGGAGGTACAATGAGCAGTTCTTC	CASSLGSGRYNEQFF	many	TRBD2	TRBJ2-1	TRBV12-3/TRBV12-4
TGCAGCGCGCCGGTTGTCTATGGCTACACCTTC	CSAPVVYGYTF	few	NA	TRBJ1-2	TRBV29-1
TGTGCCATCAGTACTAGATACGAGCAGTACTTC	CAISTRYEQYF	NA	NA	TRBJ2-7	TRBV10-3
TGTGCCAGCAGGTCCGGGACAGTCTCCTACGAGCAGTACTTC	CASRSGTVSYEQYF	NA	TRBD1	TRBJ2-7	TRBV12-3/TRBV12-4
TGCGCCAGCAGCCAAGAGAGGTTTATCGGGACAGGTTACGAGCAGTACTTC	CASSQERFIGTGYEQYF	NA	TRBD1	TRBJ2-7	TRBV4-3
TGCAGTGCTAGAGATCTTCCACGGGAGCAGCCCCAGCATTTT	CSARDLPREQPQHF	NA	NA	TRBJ1-5	TRBV20-1